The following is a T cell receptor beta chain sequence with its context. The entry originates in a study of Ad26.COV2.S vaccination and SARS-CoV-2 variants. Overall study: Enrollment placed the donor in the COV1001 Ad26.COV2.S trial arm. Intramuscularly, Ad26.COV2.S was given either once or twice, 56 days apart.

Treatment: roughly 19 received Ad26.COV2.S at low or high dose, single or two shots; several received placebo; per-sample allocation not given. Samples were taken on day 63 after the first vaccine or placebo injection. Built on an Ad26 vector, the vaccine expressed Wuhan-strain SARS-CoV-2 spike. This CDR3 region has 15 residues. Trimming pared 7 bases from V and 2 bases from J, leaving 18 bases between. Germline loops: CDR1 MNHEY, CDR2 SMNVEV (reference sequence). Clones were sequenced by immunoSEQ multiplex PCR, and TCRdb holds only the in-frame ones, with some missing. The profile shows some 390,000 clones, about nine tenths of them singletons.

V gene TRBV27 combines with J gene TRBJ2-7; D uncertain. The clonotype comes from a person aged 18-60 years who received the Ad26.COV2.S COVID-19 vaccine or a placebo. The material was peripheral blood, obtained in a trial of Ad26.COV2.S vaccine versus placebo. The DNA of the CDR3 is TGTGCCAGCACCCCCCTAGGTAGGCTTGCCTACGAGCAGTACTTC. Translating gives CASTPLGRLAYEQYF.